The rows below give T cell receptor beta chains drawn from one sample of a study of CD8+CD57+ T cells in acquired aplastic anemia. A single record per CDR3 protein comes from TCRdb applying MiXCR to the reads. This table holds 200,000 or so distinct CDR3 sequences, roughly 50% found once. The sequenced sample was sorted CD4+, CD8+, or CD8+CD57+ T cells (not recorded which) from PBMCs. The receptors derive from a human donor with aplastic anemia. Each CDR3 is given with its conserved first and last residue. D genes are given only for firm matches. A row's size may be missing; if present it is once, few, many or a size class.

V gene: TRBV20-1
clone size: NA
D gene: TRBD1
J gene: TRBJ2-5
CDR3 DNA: TGCAGTGCTCCAAGGACAGGGGGCGGGGAGACCCAGTACTTC
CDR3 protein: CSAPRTGGGETQYF

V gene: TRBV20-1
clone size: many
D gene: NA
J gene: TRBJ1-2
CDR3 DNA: TGCAGTGCTAGAGATTTGGCAGGCCGAGGCTACACCTTC
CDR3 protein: CSARDLAGRGYTF

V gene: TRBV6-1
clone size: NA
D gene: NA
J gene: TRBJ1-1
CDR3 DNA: TGTGCCAGCACATACAGGGAGAACACTGAAGCTTTCTTT
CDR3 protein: CASTYRENTEAFF

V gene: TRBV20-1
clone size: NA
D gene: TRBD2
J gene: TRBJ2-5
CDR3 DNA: TGCAGTGCTAGAGTGGTTAGCGGGGGACCCCAAGAGACCCAGTACTTC
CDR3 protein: CSARVVSGGPQETQYF

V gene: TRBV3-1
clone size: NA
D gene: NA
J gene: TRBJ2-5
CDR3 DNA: TGTGCCAGCAGCCCTCGACTAGACCGGTCAGAGACCCAGTACTTC
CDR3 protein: CASSPRLDRSETQYF

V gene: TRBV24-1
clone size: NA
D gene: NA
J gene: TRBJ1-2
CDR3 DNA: TGTGCCACCAGTAGCTCTTATGGCTACACCTTC
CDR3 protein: CATSSSYGYTF

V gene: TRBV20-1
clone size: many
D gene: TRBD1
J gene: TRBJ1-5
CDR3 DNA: TGCAGGGACCCGACAGGGACGGGGAATCAGCCCCAGCATTTT
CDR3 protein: CRDPTGTGNQPQHF

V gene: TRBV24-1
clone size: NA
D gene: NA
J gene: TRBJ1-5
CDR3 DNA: TGTGCCACCAGTGGGGGACGCAGCAATCAGCCCCAGCATTTT
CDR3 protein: CATSGGRSNQPQHF

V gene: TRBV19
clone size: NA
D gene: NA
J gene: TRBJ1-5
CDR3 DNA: TGTGCCAGTACAGATTTCGGCAATCAGCCCCAGCATTTT
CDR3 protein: CASTDFGNQPQHF

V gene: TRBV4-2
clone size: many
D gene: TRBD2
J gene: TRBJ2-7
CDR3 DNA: TGTGCCAGCAGCCAAGATTCCCGGGGGGGGACTCGGCAGTACTTC
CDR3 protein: CASSQDSRGGTRQYF

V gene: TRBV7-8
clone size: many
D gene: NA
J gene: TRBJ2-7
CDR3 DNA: TGTGCCAGCAGCCAACTGACCGGACAGAAAAGATACGAGCAGTACTTC
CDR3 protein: CASSQLTGQKRYEQYF

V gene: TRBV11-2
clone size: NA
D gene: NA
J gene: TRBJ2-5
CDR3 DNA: TGTGCCAGCAGCGTGGGGCTCCTGGAGACCCAGTACTTC
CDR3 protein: CASSVGLLETQYF

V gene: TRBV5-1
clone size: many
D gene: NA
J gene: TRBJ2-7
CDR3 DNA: TGCGCCAGCCGCATCGAGGGCGAGCAGTACTTC
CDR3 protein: CASRIEGEQYF

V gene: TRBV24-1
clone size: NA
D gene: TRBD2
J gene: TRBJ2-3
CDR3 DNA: TGTGCCAGCTCACAATCGACTAGCGGGGCTAGCACAGATACGCAGTATTTT
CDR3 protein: CASSQSTSGASTDTQYF

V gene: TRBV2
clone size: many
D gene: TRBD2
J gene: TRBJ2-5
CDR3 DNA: TGTGCCAGCAGCGACAGCGGGGGGGGTGGGGAGACCCAGTACTTC
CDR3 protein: CASSDSGGGGETQYF

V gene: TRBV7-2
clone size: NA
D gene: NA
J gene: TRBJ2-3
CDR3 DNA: TGTGCCAGCAGCTTACAGCTGGGGGGTACGACAGATACGCGGTATTTT
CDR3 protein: CASSLQLGGTTDTRYF

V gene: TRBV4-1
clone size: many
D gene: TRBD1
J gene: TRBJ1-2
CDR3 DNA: TGCGCCAGCAGCCAGGTGGACAGGGATAACTATGGCTACACCTTC
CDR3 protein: CASSQVDRDNYGYTF

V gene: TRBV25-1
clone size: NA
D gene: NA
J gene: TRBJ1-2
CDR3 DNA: TGTGCCAGCAGGGCAAACTATGGCTACACCTTC
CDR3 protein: CASRANYGYTF

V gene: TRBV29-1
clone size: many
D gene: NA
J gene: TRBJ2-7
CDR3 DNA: TGCAGCGTTTCCCGGGACCAGTCCTACGAGCAGTACTTC
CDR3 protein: CSVSRDQSYEQYF

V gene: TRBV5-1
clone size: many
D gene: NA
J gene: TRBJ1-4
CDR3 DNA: TGCGCCAGCAGCTTAACAGGAACTTTCGGGGAAAAACTGTTTTTT
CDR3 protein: CASSLTGTFGEKLFF

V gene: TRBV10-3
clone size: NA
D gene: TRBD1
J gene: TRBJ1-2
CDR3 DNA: TGTGCCGCCTTTGCGGGACAGAATGAGATGAACTATGGCTACACCTTC
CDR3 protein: CAAFAGQNEMNYGYTF

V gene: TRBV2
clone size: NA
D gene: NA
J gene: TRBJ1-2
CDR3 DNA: TGTGCCAGCAGTGAGGCTACCGTAGGCTACACCTTC
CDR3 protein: CASSEATVGYTF

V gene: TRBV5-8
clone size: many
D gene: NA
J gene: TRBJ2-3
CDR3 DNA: TGTGCCATTGGCGTTGGCACAGATACGCAGTATTTT
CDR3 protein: CAIGVGTDTQYF

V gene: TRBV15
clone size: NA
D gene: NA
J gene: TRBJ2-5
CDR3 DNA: TGTGCCACCAGCAGAGATAGGGGGGTAGAGACCCAGTACTTC
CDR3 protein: CATSRDRGVETQYF

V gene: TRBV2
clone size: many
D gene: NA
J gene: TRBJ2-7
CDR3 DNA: TGTGCCAGCAGTGAATTGAGGGGGGCGTTTGGCGAGCAGTACTTC
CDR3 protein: CASSELRGAFGEQYF

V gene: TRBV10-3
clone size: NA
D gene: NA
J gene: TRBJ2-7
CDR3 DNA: TGTGCCATCAGTGAACCAGACAGAGCCTACGAGCAGTACTTC
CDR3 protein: CAISEPDRAYEQYF

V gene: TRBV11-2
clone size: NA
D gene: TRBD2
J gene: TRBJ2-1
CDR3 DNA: TGTGCCAGCATCCTCGTCACTAGCGGATACAATGAGCAGTTCTTC
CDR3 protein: CASILVTSGYNEQFF

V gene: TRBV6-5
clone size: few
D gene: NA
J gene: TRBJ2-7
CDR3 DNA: TGTGCCAGCAGTCCGACAGGAACCTACGAGCAGTACTTC
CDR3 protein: CASSPTGTYEQYF

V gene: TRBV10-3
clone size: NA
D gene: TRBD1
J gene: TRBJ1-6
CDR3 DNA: TGTGCCATCAGTGACCCACAGGGGGCCGTTGATTCACCCCTCCACTTT
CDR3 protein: CAISDPQGAVDSPLHF